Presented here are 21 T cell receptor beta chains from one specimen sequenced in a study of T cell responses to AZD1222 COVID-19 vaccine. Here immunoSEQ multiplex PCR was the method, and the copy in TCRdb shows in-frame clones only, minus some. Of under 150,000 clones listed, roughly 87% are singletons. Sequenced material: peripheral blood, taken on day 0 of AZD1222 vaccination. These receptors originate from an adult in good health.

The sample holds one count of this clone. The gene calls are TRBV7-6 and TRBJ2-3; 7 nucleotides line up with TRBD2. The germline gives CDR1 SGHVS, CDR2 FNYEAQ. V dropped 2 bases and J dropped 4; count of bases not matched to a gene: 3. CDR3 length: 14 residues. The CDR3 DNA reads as TGTGCCAGCAGCTTATGGCTAGCGGCAGATACGCAGTATTTT. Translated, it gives CASSLWLAADTQYF.

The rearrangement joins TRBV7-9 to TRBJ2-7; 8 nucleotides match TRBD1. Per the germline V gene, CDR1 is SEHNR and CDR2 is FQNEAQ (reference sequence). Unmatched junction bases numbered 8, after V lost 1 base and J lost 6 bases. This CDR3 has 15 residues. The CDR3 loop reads CASSLGGTGYREQYF. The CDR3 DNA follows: TGTGCCAGCAGCTTAGGTGGGACAGGTTATCGCGAGCAGTACTTC.

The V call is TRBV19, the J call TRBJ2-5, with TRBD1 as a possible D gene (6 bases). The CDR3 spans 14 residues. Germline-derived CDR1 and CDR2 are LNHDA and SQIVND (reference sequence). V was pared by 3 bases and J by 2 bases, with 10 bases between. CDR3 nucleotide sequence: TGTGCCAGTAGTATTAGTACAGGGCAAGAGACCCAGTACTTC. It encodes CASSISTGQETQYF.

The DNA for the CDR3 is TGTGCCAGCAGCGAACCGGGACAGAGCTCCTACGAGCAGTACTTC. This encodes CASSEPGQSSYEQYF. The rearrangement links TRBV5-5 to TRBJ2-7; 7 bases line up with TRBD1. CDR3 length: 15 residues. CDR1 and CDR2 (germline): SGHKS, YYEKEE (reference sequence). V shed 4 bases and J 0 bases; nucleotides not matched to a gene: 7. Looking up the rest from reference TRBV5-5 and TRBJ2-7 gives the full variable domain: DAGVTQSPTHLIKTRGQQVTLRCSPISGHKSVSWYQQVLGQGPQFIFQYYEKEERGRGNFPDRFSARQFPNYSSELNVNALLLGDSALYLCASSEPGQSSYEQYFGPGTRLTVT.

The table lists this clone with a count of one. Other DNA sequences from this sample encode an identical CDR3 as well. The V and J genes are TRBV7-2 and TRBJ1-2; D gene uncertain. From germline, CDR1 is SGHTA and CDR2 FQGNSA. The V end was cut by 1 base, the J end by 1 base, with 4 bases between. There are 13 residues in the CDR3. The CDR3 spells CASSLGVNYGYTF. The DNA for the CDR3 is TGTGCCAGCAGCTTAGGAGTTAACTATGGCTACACCTTC. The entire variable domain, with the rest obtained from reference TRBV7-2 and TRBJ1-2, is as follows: GAGVSQSPSNKVTEKGKDVELRCDPISGHTALYWYRQSLGQGLEFLIYFQGNSAPDKSGLPSDRFSAERTGGSVSTLTIQRTQQEDSAVYLCASSLGVNYGYTFGSGTRLTVV.

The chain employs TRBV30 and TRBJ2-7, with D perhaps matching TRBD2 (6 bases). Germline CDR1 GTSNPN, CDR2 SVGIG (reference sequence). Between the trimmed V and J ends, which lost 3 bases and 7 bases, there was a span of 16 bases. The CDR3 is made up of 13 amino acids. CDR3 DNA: TGTGCCTGGAGCACAGCGGGCCTCAGGGAGCAGTACTTC. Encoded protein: CAWSTAGLREQYF.

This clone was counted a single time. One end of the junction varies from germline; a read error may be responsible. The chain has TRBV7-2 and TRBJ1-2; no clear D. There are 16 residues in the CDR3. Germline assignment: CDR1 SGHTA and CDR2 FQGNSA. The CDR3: CASSLRAALLTYGYTF. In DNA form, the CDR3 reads TGTGCCAGCAGCTTACGGGCAGCTCTTTTGACATATGGTTACACCTTC.

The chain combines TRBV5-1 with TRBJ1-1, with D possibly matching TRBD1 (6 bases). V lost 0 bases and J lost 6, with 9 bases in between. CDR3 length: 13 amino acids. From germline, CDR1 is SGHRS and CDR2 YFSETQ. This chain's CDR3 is CASSLGTASEAFF. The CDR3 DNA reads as TGCGCCAGCAGCTTGGGGACAGCTTCTGAAGCTTTCTTT.

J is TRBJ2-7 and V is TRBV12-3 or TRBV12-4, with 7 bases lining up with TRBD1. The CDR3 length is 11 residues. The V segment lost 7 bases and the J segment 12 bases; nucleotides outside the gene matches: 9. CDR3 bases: TGTGCCAGCACCCGAGGGACAGTACGGTACTTC. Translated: CASTRGTVRYF.

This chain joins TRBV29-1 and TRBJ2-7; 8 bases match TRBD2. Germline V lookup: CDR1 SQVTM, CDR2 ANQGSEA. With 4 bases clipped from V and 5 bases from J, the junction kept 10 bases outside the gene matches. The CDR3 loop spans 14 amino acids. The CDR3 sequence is CSVGGGLRRHEQYF. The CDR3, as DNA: TGCAGCGTTGGCGGGGGGCTCCGACGGCACGAGCAGTACTTC.

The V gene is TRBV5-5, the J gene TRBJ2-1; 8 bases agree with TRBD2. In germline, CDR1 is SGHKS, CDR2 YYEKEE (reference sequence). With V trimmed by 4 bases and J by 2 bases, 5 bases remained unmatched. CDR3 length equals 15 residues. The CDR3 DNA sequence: TGTGCCAGCAGCCTGTTAGCGGGAACCTACAATGAGCAGTTCTTC. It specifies CASSLLAGTYNEQFF.

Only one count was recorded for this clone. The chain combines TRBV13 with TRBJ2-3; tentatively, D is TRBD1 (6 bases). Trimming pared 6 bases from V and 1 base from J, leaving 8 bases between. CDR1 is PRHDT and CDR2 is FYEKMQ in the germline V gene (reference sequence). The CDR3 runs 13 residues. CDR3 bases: TGTGCCAGCAGACCAGGGGGCACAGATACGCAGTATTTT. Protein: CASRPGGTDTQYF.

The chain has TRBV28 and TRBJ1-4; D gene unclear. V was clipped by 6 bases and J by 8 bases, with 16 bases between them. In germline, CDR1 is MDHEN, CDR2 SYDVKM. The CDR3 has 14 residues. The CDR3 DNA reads TGTGCCAGCAGCCCCGCTTGGTTAAGGGAAAAACTGTTTTTT. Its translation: CASSPAWLREKLFF.

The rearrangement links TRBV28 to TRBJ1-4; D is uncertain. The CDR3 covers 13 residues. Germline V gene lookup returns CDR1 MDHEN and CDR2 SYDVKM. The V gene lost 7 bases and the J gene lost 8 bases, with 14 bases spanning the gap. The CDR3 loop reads CASKMGADEKLFF. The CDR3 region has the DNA TGTGCCAGCAAGATGGGAGCGGACGAAAAACTGTTTTTT.

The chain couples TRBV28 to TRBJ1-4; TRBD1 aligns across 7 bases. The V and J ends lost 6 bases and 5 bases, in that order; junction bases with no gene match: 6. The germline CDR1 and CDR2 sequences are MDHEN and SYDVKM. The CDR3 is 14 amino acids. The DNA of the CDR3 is TGTGCCAGCAGGTTGGGACAGAGAAATGAAAAACTGTTTTTT. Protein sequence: CASRLGQRNEKLFF.

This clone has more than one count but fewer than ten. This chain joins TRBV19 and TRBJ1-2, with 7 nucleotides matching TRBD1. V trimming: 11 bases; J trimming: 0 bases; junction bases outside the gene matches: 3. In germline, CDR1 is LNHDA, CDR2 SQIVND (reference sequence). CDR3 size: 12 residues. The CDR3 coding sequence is TGTGCCGGGGGGACAGCTAACTATGGCTACACCTTC. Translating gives CAGGTANYGYTF.

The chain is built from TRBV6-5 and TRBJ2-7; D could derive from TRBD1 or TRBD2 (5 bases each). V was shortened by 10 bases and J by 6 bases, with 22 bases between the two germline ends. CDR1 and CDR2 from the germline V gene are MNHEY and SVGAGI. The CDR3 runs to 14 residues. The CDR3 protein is CATTGRQLTTEQYF. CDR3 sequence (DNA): TGTGCCACCACGGGACGCCAGCTCACAACCGAGCAGTACTTC.

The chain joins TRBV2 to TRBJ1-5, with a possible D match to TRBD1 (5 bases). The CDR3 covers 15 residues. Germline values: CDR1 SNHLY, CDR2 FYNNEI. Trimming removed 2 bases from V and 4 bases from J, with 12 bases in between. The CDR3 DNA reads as TGTGCCAGCAGTGAACGGTTCCAGGGTAATCAGCCCCAGCATTTT. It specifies CASSERFQGNQPQHF.

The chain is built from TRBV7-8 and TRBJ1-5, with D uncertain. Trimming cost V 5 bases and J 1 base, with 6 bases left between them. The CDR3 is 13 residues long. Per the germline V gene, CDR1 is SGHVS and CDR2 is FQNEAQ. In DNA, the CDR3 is TGTGCCAGCAGCCCCGACAGCAATCAGCCCCAGCATTTT. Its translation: CASSPDSNQPQHF.

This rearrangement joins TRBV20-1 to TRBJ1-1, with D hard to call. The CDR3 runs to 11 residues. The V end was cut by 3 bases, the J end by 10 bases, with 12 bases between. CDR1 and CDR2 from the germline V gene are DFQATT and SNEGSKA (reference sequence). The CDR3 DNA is TGCAGTGCTAGTGTGGACCGAGGAGCTTTCTTT. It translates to CSASVDRGAFF.

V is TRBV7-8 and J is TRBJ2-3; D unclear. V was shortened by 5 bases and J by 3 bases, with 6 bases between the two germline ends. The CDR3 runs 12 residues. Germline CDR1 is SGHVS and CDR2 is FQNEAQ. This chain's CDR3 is CASSLATDTQYF. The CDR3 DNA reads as TGTGCCAGCAGCCTGGCTACAGATACGCAGTATTTT.